This T cell receptor (beta chain) was identified during a study of blood T cell repertoires in COVID-19. The overall study: There were acute and convalescent COVID-19 samples, and they came from the United States, Italy and Spain. Sources were T cells, B-cell-depleted T cells, or PBMCs; the material itself was cDNA or gDNA.

This table comes from immunoSEQ multiplex PCR, and its TCRdb copy is limited to in-frame clones, with some not included. The sample carries 230,000 or so clones, approximately 82% recorded once. The sample taken for sequencing was peripheral blood. The sequence was collected from a man aged 35-49 years with active or convalescent COVID-19.

The CDR3 coding sequence is TGTGCCAGCAGTTTTCGTCCCCCAGATACGCAGTATTTT. As protein: CASSFRPPDTQYF. The V call is TRBV27, the J call TRBJ2-3, with D unresolved. The V gene's germline CDR1 is MNHEY and CDR2 SMNVEV (reference sequence). V was cut by 3 bases and J by 4 bases, with 8 bases left in between. The CDR3 spans 13 residues.